These 9 T cell receptor beta chains were all obtained from the same sample, sequenced in a study of cytotoxic CD8 clonotypes in ibrutinib-treated CLL. The method was immunoSEQ multiplex PCR; TCRdb's version includes in-frame clones alone and lacks a portion of them. The top ten hold under 6% of the sample, which has fewer than 90,000 clones, around two thirds seen once. The sample consisted of PBMCs, taken after 12 months of ibrutinib treatment. These receptors were collected from a human donor with chronic lymphocytic leukemia.

This clone was seen only a few times. The V and J genes are TRBV11-2 and TRBJ1-3; D remains ambiguous. The CDR3 contains 17 residues. V was shortened by 3 bases and J by 0 bases, with 15 bases between the two germline ends. Germline lookup yields CDR1 SGHAT and CDR2 FQNNGV. The CDR3 sequence: CASSLGSSSNSGNTIYF. The CDR3 DNA follows: TGTGCCAGCAGCTTGGGCAGCTCTTCAAACTCTGGAAACACCATATATTTT.

Only a few counts were recorded for this clone. The rearrangement uses TRBV19 and TRBJ2-7; 13 positions agree with TRBD2. Germline assignment: CDR1 LNHDA and CDR2 SQIVND (reference sequence). This CDR3 is built from 16 residues. The J segment lost 0 bases and the V segment lost 5 bases, leaving 4 bases of the junction unmatched. The CDR3 coding sequence is TGTGCCAGTAGTCCGGGACTAGCGGGGAACTCCTACGAGCAGTACTTC. This gives the protein CASSPGLAGNSYEQYF.

The genes are TRBV10-3 and TRBJ1-6, with D perhaps TRBD1 (5 bases). Germline loops: CDR1 ENHRY, CDR2 SYGVKD. CDR3 length: 15 amino acids. The V and J ends lost 7 bases and 5 bases respectively, with 15 bases between them. CDR3 sequence (DNA): TGTGCCATCACCGACGGGGGGTTAGATAATTCACCCCTCCACTTT. Protein sequence: CAITDGGLDNSPLHF.

A few counts support this clone. The V gene is TRBV18, the J gene TRBJ1-5, with unresolved D. This CDR3 has 14 residues. Trimming removed 3 bases at V and 6 bases at J, with 12 bases between. In germline, CDR1 is KGHSH, CDR2 LQKENI. The CDR3 nucleotides read TGTGCCAGCTCACCCCGGGCAGCCGGTCAGCCCCAGCATTTT. This codes for CASSPRAAGQPQHF. Drawing the rest from reference TRBV18 and TRBJ1-5, the complete variable domain is NAGVMQNPRHLVRRRGQEARLRCSPMKGHSHVYWYRQLPEEGLKFMVYLQKENIIDESGMPKERFSAEFPKEGPSILRIQQVVRGDSAAYFCASSPRAAGQPQHFGDGTRLSIL.

This clone appeared a few times. The V gene is TRBV13, the J gene TRBJ1-1; 8 bases agree with TRBD1. Per germline, CDR1 PRHDT and CDR2 FYEKMQ (reference sequence). The trim removed 0 bases at V and 6 bases at J, leaving 0 bases unmatched. The CDR3 has 13 residues. The CDR3 loop reads CASSLGRGPEAFF. DNA of the CDR3: TGTGCCAGCAGCTTAGGCAGGGGGCCTGAAGCTTTCTTT.

The chain uses TRBV11-2 and TRBJ1-1; 8 bases line up with TRBD1. CDR1 SGHAT and CDR2 FQNNGV come from the germline V gene. The CDR3 is made up of 16 amino acids. J gave up 5 bases and V 2 bases, and 10 bases lay outside the gene matches. This CDR3 is CASSLIRGQGWTEAFF. The CDR3 nucleotides are TGTGCCAGCAGCTTAATCAGGGGGCAGGGTTGGACTGAAGCTTTCTTT.

Details on this clone: Other DNA sequences in the sample encode the same CDR3. The J gene is TRBJ1-1, the V gene TRBV5-6; D unresolved. Germline values: CDR1 SGHDT, CDR2 YYEEEE. The CDR3 is 11 amino acids. V was clipped by 4 bases and J by 3 bases, with 4 bases between them. CDR3 residues: CASSTYTEAFF. CDR3 nucleotides: TGTGCCAGCAGCACCTACACTGAAGCTTTCTTT. Variable domain in full (rest from reference TRBV5-6 and TRBJ1-1): DAGVTQSPTHLIKTRGQQVTLRCSPKSGHDTVSWYQQALGQGPQFIFQYYEEEERQRGNFPDRFSGHQFPNYSSELNVNALLLGDSALYLCASSTYTEAFFGQGTRLTVV.

The rearrangement joins TRBV6-1 to TRBJ1-1; D is uncertain. Germline V gene sequence: CDR1 MNHNS, CDR2 SASEGT. V was trimmed by 7 bases and J by 3 bases, leaving 6 bases between them. The CDR3 has 11 amino acids. The CDR3 protein is CASTSDTEAFF. The CDR3 DNA follows: TGTGCCAGCACCAGTGACACTGAAGCTTTCTTT.

The sample holds a few counts of this clone. The chain couples TRBV14 to TRBJ2-1; 8 bases align to TRBD2. Germline lookup yields CDR1 SGHDN and CDR2 FVKESK. The CDR3 contains 15 residues. V dropped 5 bases and J dropped 2; count of bases not matched to a gene: 5. CDR3 sequence reads: CASSVIGGAYNEQFF. CDR3 bases: TGTGCCAGCAGCGTTATCGGGGGGGCCTACAATGAGCAGTTCTTC.